This T cell receptor (beta chain) was sequenced during a study of cytomegalovirus exposure and HLA in healthy donors. Sequencing used immunoSEQ multiplex PCR; TCRdb keeps in-frame clones, though not all of them. This table has under 95,000 clones, about nine tenths appearing once. Study conclusions and caveats: First-cohort TCR clusters were later found to tend to co-occur in the 120 validation repertoires. The dataset shows that most TCR sequences were rare, while some public TCRs occurred in many donors. Overall, about 160 TCR beta chains were annotated as cytomegalovirus-associated. As was reported, the classifier diagnosed cytomegalovirus status with high specificity and sensitivity.

With regard to this clone: Its antigen is as yet unknown.

V lost 1 base, J lost 2 bases, and 17 bases lay in between. The CDR3 has 17 amino acids. CDR1 is ENHRY, CDR2 SYGVKD, per germline. Sequenced: PBMCs. This receptor was obtained from a man aged 25-45 years in good health and CMV-seronegative. The chain is built from TRBV10-3 and TRBJ1-2, with D perhaps TRBD1 (6 bases). CDR3 amino acids: CAISEFGGQVLNYGYTF. The CDR3 bases are TGTGCCATCAGTGAGTTTGGGGGACAAGTTCTCAACTATGGCTACACCTTC.